This T cell receptor (beta chain) was recorded in a study of shared clonotypes between healthy human individuals. Study as a whole: Per donor, CD8 memory used one plate, CD8 naive used two, CD4 memory used three and CD4 naive used three.

With 2 bases removed from V and 7 bases from J, the gap between germline ends came to 11 bases. The CDR3 spans 13 residues. The germline CDR1 and CDR2 sequences are MNHEY and SVGAGI. Donors were healthy HIV-negative adults without recently reported acute infections or vaccinations. Study results and limitations: When naive CD4 clonotypes were compared across four donors, around 4.6% were shared.

Replicate PCRs for sorted subsets used roughly 200 ng DNA; this equaled tens of thousands of T cell genomes. Sequencing was performed with immunoSEQ multiplex PCR; in TCRdb, only in-frame clones are kept and a portion is missing. The sample carries about 2.4 million clones, approximately 94% recorded once. Comments on this clone: Its antigen remains unknown.

Sequencing was performed on naive CD4+ T cells from PBMCs. Noted subset: CD45RA+ positively selected. The chain has TRBV6-5 and TRBJ2-5; D possibly matches TRBD1 or TRBD2 (5 bases each). The sequence derives from a man aged 18-30 years in good health. Some clones in this sample may be carry-over from other donors' samples. The CDR3 nucleotides are TGTGCCAGCAGTTACGGGGGAGAGGGGACCCAGTACTTC. Translating gives CASSYGGEGTQYF.